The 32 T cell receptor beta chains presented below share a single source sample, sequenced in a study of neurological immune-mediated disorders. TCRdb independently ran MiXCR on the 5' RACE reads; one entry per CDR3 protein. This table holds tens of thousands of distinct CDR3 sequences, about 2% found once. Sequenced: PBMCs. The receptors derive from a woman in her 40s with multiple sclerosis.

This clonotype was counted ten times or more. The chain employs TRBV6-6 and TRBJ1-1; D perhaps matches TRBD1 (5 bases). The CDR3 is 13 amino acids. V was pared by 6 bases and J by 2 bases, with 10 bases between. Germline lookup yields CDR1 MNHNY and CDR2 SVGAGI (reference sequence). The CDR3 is CASSRTINTEAFF. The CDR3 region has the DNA TGTGCCAGCAGCCGGACAATTAACACTGAAGCTTTCTTT.

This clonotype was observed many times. Here the CDR3 DNA reads TGTGCCACCCACAGGGGGAACACTGAAGCTTTCTTT. It codes for CATHRGNTEAFF. This rearrangement joins TRBV6-6 to TRBJ1-1; 7 bases match TRBD1. The V segment lost 10 bases and the J segment 1 base; nucleotides outside the gene matches: 3. CDR3 size: 12 residues. Per the germline V gene, CDR1 is MNHNY and CDR2 is SVGAGI (reference sequence).

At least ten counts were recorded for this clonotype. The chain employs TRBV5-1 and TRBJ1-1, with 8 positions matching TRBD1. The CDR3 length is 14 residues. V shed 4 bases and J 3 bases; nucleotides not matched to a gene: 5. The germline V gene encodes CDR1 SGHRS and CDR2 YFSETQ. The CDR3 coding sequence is TGCGCCAGCAGCCCCTCGACAGGGGACACTGAAGCTTTCTTT. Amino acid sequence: CASSPSTGDTEAFF.

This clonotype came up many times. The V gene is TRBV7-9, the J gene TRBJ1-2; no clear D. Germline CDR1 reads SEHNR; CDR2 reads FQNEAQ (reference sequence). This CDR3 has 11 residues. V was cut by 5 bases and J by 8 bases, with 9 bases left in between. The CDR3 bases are TGTGCCAGCAGCACCCCGTACGGCTACACCTTC. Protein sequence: CASSTPYGYTF.

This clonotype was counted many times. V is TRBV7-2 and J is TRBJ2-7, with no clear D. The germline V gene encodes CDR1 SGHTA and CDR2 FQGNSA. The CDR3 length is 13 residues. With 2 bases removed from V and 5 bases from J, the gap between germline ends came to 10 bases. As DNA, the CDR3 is TGTGCCAGCAGCTTACGATCGTGGCACGAGCAGTACTTC. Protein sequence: CASSLRSWHEQYF.

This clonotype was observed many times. The CDR3 here is CASSVGQGFIYEQYF. The CDR3 nucleotides are TGCGCCAGCAGCGTTGGACAGGGCTTCATCTACGAGCAGTACTTC. The J gene is TRBJ2-7, the V gene TRBV5-1; 8 nucleotides agree with TRBD1. The V gene end was trimmed by 4 bases and the J gene end by 3 bases; junction bases not matched to a gene: 9. There are 15 residues in the CDR3. Germline assignment: CDR1 SGHRS and CDR2 YFSETQ.

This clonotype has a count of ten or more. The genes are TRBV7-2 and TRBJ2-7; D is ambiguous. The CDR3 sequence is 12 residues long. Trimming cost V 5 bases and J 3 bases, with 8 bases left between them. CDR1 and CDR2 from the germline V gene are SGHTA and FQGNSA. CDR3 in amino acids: CASSQRVYEQYF. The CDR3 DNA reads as TGTGCCAGCAGCCAAAGGGTCTACGAGCAGTACTTC. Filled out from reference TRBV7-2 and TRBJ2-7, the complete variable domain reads GAGVSQSPSNKVTEKGKDVELRCDPISGHTALYWYRQSLGQGLEFLIYFQGNSAPDKSGLPSDRFSAERTGGSVSTLTIQRTQQEDSAVYLCASSQRVYEQYFGPGTRLTVT.

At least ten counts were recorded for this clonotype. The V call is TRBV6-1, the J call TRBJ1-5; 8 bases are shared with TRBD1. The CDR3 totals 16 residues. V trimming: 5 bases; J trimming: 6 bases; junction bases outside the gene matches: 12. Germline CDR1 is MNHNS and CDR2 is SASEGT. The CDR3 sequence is CASSTQRGQGPQPQHF. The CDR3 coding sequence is TGTGCCAGCAGTACCCAGAGAGGACAGGGACCTCAGCCCCAGCATTTT.

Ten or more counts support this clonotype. The CDR3 nucleotides read TGCGCCAGCAGCCAACCTCCAGGAGGTGGGAGGTCACCCCTCCACTTT. Protein product: CASSQPPGGGRSPLHF. The chain has TRBV5-1 and TRBJ1-6; the D is unclear. Per the germline V gene, CDR1 is SGHRS and CDR2 is YFSETQ. The V and J ends lost 4 bases and 10 bases respectively, with 21 bases between them. CDR3 size: 16 residues.

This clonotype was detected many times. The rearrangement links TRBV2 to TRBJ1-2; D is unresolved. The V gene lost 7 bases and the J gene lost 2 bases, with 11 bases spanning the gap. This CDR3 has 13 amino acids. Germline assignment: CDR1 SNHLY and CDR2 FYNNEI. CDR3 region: CASKSGSNYGYTF. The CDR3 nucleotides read TGTGCCAGCAAATCGGGATCCAACTATGGCTACACCTTC.

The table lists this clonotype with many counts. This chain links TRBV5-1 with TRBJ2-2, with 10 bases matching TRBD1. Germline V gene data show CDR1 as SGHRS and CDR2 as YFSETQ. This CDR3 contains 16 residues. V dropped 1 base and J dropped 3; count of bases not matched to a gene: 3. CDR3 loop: CASSLRTGGDTGELFF. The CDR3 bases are TGCGCCAGCAGCTTGAGGACAGGGGGGGACACCGGGGAGCTGTTTTTT.

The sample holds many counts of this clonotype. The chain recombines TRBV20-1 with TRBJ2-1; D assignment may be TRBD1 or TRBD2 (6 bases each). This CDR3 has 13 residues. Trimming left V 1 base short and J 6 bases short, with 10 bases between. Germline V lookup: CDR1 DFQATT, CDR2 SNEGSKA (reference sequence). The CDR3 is CSARGGAGNEQFF. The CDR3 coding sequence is TGCAGTGCTAGAGGGGGGGCTGGCAATGAGCAGTTCTTC.

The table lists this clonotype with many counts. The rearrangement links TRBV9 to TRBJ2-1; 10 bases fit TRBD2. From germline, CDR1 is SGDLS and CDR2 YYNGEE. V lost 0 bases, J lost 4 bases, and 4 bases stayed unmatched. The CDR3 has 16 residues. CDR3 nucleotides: TGTGCCAGCAGCGTAGTCGGTAGCGGGGGGTACAATGAGCAGTTCTTC. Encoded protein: CASSVVGSGGYNEQFF. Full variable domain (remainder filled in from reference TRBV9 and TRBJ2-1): DSGVTQTPKHLITATGQRVTLRCSPRSGDLSVYWYQQSLDQGLQFLIQYYNGEERAKGNILERFSAQQFPDLHSELNLSSLELGDSALYFCASSVVGSGGYNEQFFGPGTRLTVL.

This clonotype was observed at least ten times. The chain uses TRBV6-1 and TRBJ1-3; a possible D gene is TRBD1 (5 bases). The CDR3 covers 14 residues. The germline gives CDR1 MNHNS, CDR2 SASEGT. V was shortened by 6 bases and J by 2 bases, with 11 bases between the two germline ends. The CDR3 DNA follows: TGTGCCAGCAGCCGGGGGACCGCTGGAAACACCATATATTTT. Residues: CASSRGTAGNTIYF.

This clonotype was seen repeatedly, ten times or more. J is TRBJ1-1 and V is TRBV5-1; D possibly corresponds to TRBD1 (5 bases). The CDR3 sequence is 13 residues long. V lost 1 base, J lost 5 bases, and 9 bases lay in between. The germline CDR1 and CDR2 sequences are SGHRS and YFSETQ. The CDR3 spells CASSLREGTEAFF. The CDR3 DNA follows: TGCGCCAGCAGCTTGCGGGAGGGGACTGAAGCTTTCTTT.

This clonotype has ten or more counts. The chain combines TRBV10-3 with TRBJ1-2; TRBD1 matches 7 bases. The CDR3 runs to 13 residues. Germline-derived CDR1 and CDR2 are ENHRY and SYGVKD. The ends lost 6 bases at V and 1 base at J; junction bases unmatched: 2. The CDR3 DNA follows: TGTGCCATCAGACAGGGGAATAACTATGGCTACACCTTC. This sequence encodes CAIRQGNNYGYTF.

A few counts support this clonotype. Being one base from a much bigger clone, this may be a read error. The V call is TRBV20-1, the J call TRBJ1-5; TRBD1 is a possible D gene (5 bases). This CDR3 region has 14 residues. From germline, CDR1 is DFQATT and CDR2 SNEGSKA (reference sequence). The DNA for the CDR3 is TGCAGTGCTAGAGATTATCGGGGGAATCAGCACCAGCATTTT. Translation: CSARDYRGNQHQHF.

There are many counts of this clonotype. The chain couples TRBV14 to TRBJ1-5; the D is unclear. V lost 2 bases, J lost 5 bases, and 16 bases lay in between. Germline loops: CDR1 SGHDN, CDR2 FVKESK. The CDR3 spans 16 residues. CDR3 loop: CASSQPPNYRDQPQHF. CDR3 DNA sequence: TGTGCCAGCAGCCAACCCCCGAATTATCGCGATCAGCCCCAGCATTTT. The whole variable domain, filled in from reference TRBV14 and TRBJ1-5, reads EAGVTQFPSHSVIEKGQTVTLRCDPISGHDNLYWYRRVMGKEIKFLLHFVKESKQDESGMPNNRFLAERTGGTYSTLKVQPAELEDSGVYFCASSQPPNYRDQPQHFGDGTRLSIL.

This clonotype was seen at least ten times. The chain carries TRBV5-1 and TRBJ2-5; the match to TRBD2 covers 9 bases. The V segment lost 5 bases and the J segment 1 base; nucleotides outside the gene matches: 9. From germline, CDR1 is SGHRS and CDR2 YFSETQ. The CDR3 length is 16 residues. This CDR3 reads CASSMGASGVQETQYF. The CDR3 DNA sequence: TGCGCCAGCAGTATGGGGGCTAGCGGGGTCCAAGAGACCCAGTACTTC.

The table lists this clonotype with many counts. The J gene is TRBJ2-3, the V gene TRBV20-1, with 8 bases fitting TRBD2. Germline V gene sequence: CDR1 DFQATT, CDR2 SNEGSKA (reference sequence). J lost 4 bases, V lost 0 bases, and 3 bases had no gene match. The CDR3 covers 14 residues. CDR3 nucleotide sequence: TGCAGTGCTAGAGACACACTAGCGGCAGATACGCAGTATTTT. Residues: CSARDTLAADTQYF.

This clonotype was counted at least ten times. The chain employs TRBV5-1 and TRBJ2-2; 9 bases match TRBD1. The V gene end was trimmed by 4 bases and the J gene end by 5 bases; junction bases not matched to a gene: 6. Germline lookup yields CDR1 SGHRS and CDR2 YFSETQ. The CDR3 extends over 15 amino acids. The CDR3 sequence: CASSRGTGTTGELFF. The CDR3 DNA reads TGCGCCAGCAGCCGGGGGACAGGGACGACCGGGGAGCTGTTTTTT.

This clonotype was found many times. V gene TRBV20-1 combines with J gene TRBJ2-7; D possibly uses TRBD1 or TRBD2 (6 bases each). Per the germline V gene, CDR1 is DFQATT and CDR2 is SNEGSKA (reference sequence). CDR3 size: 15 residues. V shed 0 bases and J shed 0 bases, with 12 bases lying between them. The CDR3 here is CSARDPGASSYEQYF. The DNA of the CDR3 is TGCAGTGCTAGAGATCCGGGGGCGAGCTCCTACGAGCAGTACTTC.

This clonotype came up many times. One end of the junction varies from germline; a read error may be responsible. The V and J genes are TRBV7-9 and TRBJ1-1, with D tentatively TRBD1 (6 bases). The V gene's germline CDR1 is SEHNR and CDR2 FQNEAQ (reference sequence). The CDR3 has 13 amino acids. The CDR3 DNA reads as TGTGCCAGCAGCTTAGAGGGGGGTGGAAGGGACCAGTTT. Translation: CASSLEGGGRDQF.

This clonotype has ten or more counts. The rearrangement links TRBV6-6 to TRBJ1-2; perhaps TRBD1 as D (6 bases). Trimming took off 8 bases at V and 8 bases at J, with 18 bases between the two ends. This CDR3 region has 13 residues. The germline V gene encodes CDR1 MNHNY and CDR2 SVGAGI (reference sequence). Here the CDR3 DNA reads TGTGCCAGCGGATTACAGGGCGTAGAGGGCTACACCTTC. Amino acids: CASGLQGVEGYTF.

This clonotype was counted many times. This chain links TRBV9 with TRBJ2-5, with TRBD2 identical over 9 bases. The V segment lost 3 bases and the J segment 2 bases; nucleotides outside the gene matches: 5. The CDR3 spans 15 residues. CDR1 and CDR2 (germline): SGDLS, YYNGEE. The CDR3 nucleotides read TGTGCCAGCAGCGACGCGGGGGGGTTGCAAGAGACCCAGTACTTC. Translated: CASSDAGGLQETQYF.

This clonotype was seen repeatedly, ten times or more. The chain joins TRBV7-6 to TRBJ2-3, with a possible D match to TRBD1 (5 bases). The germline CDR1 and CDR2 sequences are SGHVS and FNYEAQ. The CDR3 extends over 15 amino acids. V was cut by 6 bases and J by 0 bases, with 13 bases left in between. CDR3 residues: CASSPGFTSTDTQYF. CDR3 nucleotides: TGTGCCAGCAGTCCAGGGTTCACTAGCACAGATACGCAGTATTTT.

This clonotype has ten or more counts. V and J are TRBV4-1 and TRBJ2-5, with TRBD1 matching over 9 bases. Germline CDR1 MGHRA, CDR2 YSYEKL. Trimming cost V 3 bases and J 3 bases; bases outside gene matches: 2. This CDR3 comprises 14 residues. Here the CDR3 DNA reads TGCGCCAGCAGCCACCGGACAGGGGAAGAGACCCAGTACTTC. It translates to CASSHRTGEETQYF.

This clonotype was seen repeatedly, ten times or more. The CDR3 sequence: CASSPRGLGTGELFF. DNA for the CDR3: TGCGCCAGCAGCCCCAGGGGGCTAGGCACCGGGGAGCTGTTTTTT. J is TRBJ2-2 and V is TRBV5-1, with 8 bases fitting TRBD1. The junction had 6 bases not matched to a gene; V was cut back by 4 bases and J by 4 bases. This CDR3 contains 15 residues. Germline-derived CDR1 and CDR2 are SGHRS and YFSETQ.

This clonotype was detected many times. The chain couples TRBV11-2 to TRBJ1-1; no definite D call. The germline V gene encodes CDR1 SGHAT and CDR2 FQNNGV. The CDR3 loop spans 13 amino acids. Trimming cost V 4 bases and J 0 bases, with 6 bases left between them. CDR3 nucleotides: TGTGCCAGCAGCTACCTACTGAACACTGAAGCTTTCTTT. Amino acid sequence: CASSYLLNTEAFF.

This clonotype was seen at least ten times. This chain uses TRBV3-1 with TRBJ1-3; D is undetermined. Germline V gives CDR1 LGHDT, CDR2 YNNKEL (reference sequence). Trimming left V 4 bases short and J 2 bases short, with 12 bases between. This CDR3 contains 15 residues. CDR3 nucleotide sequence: TGTGCCAGCAGCCGGTCTGCCGAGGCTGGAAACACCATATATTTT. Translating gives CASSRSAEAGNTIYF.

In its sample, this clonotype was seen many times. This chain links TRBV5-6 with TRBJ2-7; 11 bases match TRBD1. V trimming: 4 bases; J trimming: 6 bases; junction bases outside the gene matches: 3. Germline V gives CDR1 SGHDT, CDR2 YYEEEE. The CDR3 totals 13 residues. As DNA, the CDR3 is TGTGCCAGCAGCCGGACAGGGGGCATCGAGCAGTACTTC. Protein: CASSRTGGIEQYF. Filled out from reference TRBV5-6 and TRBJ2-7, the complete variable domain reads DAGVTQSPTHLIKTRGQQVTLRCSPKSGHDTVSWYQQALGQGPQFIFQYYEEEERQRGNFPDRFSGHQFPNYSSELNVNALLLGDSALYLCASSRTGGIEQYFGPGTRLTVT.

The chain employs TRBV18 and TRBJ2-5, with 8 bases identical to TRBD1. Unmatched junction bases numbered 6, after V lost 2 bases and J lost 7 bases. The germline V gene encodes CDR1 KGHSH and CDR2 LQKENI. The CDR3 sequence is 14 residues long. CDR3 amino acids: CASSPSTGVGTQYF. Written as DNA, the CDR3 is TGTGCCAGCTCACCATCGACAGGGGTCGGGACCCAGTACTTC.